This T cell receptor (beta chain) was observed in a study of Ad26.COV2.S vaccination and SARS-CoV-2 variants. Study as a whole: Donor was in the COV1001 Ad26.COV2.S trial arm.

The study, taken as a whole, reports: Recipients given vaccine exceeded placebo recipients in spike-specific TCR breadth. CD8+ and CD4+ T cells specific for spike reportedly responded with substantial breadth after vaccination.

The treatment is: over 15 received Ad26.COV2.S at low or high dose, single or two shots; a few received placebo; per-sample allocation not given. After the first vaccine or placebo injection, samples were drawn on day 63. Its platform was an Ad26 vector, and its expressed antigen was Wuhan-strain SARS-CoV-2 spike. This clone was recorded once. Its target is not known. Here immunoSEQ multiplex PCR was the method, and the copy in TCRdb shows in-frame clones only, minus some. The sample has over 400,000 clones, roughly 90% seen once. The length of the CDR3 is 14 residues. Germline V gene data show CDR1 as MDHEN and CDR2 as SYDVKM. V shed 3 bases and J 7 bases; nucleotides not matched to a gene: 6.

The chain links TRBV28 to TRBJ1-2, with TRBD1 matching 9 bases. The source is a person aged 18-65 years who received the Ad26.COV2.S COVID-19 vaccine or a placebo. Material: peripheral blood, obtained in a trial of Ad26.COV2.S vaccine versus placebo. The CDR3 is CASSLTGTGSGYTF. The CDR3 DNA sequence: TGTGCCAGCAGTTTGACGGGGACAGGGAGTGGCTACACCTTC.